These 22 T cell receptor beta chains were all obtained from the same sample, sequenced in a study of blood T cell repertoires in COVID-19. Clones were read by immunoSEQ multiplex PCR, and TCRdb kept only the in-frame ones, dropping some. The sample shows a few hundred thousand clones, about 83% of them seen only once. The sample comprised peripheral blood. The receptors shown here come from a man aged 55 to 70 who had recovered from COVID-19.

The V and J genes are TRBV7-2 and TRBJ2-1; 13 nucleotides line up with TRBD2. Germline CDR1 SGHTA, CDR2 FQGNSA. The CDR3 loop spans 19 amino acids. After removal of 5 bases from V and 1 base from J, the junction contained 11 bases not matched to a gene. The CDR3 nucleotides are TGTGCCAGCAGCCTACTAGGGACTAGCGGGAACCCTTCCTACAATGAGCAGTTCTTC. Its translation: CASSLLGTSGNPSYNEQFF. Based on the CDR3 plus reference TRBV7-2 and TRBJ2-1, the full variable domain is GAGVSQSPSNKVTEKGKDVELRCDPISGHTALYWYRQSLGQGLEFLIYFQGNSAPDKSGLPSDRFSAERTGGSVSTLTIQRTQQEDSAVYLCASSLLGTSGNPSYNEQFFGPGTRLTVL.

The CDR3 protein is CASSQAGRPQQFF. For the CDR3, the DNA is TGTGCCAGCAGCCAAGCAGGGCGTCCACAGCAGTTCTTC. The chain recombines TRBV3-1 (or the pseudogene TRBV3-2) with TRBJ2-1; the D gene is possibly TRBD1 (5 bases). Germline values: CDR1 LGHDT, CDR2 YNNKEL (reference sequence). The V end lost 1 base, the J end lost 11 bases, and 12 bases lay between the germline ends. CDR3 size: 13 residues.

The J gene is TRBJ1-5, the V gene TRBV6-5; D is ambiguous. CDR1 is MNHEY and CDR2 is SVGAGI in the germline V gene. V lost 7 bases, J lost 1 base, and 8 bases lay in between. This CDR3 region has 13 residues. CDR3 protein: CASIAGSNQPQHF. For the CDR3, the DNA is TGTGCCAGCATCGCGGGGAGCAATCAGCCCCAGCATTTT.

This chain uses TRBV30 with TRBJ1-4, with D perhaps TRBD1 (5 bases). Germline CDR1 is GTSNPN and CDR2 is SVGIG (reference sequence). There are 10 residues in the CDR3. V shed 4 bases and J shed 14 bases, with 11 bases lying between them. In DNA form, the CDR3 reads TGTGCCTGGAAAGGGGCAAATCTGTTTTTT. Protein sequence: CAWKGANLFF.

The chain combines TRBV7-7 with TRBJ2-5; 11 bases map to TRBD2. From germline, CDR1 is SSHAT and CDR2 FNYEAQ (reference sequence). The CDR3 sequence is 17 residues long. V shed 5 bases and J 7 bases; nucleotides not matched to a gene: 15. CDR3 in amino acids: CASSLQSSSGGRGTQYF. For the CDR3, the DNA is TGTGCCAGCAGCCTACAATCCTCTAGCGGGGGGCGGGGGACCCAGTACTTC.

Here the CDR3 reads CSVTTSGQETQYF. As DNA, the CDR3 is TGCAGCGTTACGACTAGCGGACAAGAGACCCAGTACTTC. The chain joins TRBV29-1 to TRBJ2-5; 9 nucleotides line up with TRBD2. J was trimmed by 2 bases and V by 5 bases; bases with no gene match: 3. CDR1 is SQVTM and CDR2 is ANQGSEA in the germline V gene. This CDR3 is 13 amino acids long.

The chain is built from TRBV19 and TRBJ1-1; D perhaps matches TRBD1 (5 bases). The CDR3 extends over 11 amino acids. Per the germline V gene, CDR1 is LNHDA and CDR2 is SQIVND (reference sequence). Trimming removed 9 bases from V and 4 bases from J, with 9 bases in between. The CDR3 loop is CASQGATEAFF. The DNA of the CDR3 is TGTGCCAGCCAAGGGGCCACTGAAGCTTTCTTT.

The CDR3 loop is CASSLGAKEGGQYF. The CDR3 DNA is TGTGCCAGCAGCTTAGGGGCCAAGGAGGGTGGCCAGTACTTC. The chain links TRBV7-2 to TRBJ2-5, with a weak D call TRBD2 (6 bases). Trimming took off 1 base at V and 10 bases at J, with 16 bases between the two ends. This CDR3 is 14 amino acids long. Germline-derived CDR1 and CDR2 are SGHTA and FQGNSA.

This clone was seen more than once but under ten times. This chain links TRBV19 with TRBJ1-4; D gene ambiguous. V was trimmed by 9 bases and J by 8 bases, leaving 25 bases between them. CDR1 LNHDA and CDR2 SQIVND come from the germline V gene (reference sequence). The CDR3 sequence is 16 residues long. CDR3 nucleotides: TGTGCCAGCCAACTAGGTACGGCATCCCTGGGAGAAAAACTGTTTTTT. This gives the protein CASQLGTASLGEKLFF.

The V gene is TRBV3-1 (or the pseudogene TRBV3-2), the J gene TRBJ1-1; D may be TRBD1 (5 bases). Trimming removed 1 base at V and 2 bases at J, with 8 bases between. Germline V gene sequence: CDR1 LGHDT, CDR2 YNNKEL (reference sequence). The CDR3 covers 14 residues. Here the CDR3 DNA reads TGTGCCAGCAGCCAAGTGCAGGGTAACACTGAAGCTTTCTTT. It specifies CASSQVQGNTEAFF.

The chain is built from TRBV19 and TRBJ1-3; D may be TRBD1 (6 bases). This CDR3 comprises 16 residues. V lost 4 bases and J lost 1, with 14 bases in between. Germline V gene lookup returns CDR1 LNHDA and CDR2 SQIVND (reference sequence). CDR3: CASSKARGKSGNTIYF. The CDR3, as DNA: TGTGCCAGTAGTAAGGCGAGGGGGAAGTCTGGAAACACCATATATTTT.

The V call is TRBV28, the J call TRBJ1-2; the match to TRBD1 covers 8 bases. With V trimmed by 6 bases and J by 4 bases, 7 bases remained unmatched. Per the germline V gene, CDR1 is MDHEN and CDR2 is SYDVKM. CDR3 length: 14 amino acids. The CDR3 DNA is TGTGCCAGCAGGGGGACAGGACTACTCTATGGCTACACCTTC. Translation gives CASRGTGLLYGYTF.

The chain couples TRBV24-1 to TRBJ2-1; 8 bases fit TRBD2. CDR1 KGHDR and CDR2 SFDVKD come from the germline V gene. The length of the CDR3 is 16 residues. Trimming at V came to 0 bases and at J to 3 bases, leaving 3 bases not matched to a gene. CDR3 DNA: TGTGCCACCAGTGATTTGCGGGGGGGCCTCTACAATGAGCAGTTCTTC. The encoded protein is CATSDLRGGLYNEQFF.

CDR3 amino acids: CASSLDRDYAEAFF. In DNA form, the CDR3 reads TGTGCCAGCAGCTTAGACAGGGATTACGCTGAAGCTTTCTTT. The chain recombines TRBV7-8 with TRBJ1-1, with D perhaps matching TRBD1 (6 bases). The V and J ends lost 1 base and 6 bases respectively, with 12 bases between them. Germline assignment: CDR1 SGHVS and CDR2 FQNEAQ. This CDR3 is 14 amino acids long.

V is TRBV12-3 or TRBV12-4 and J is TRBJ1-1; possible D gene TRBD1, 5 bases. The length of the CDR3 is 13 residues. Deletions cut 5 bases from V and 2 bases from J, with 9 bases between. The CDR3 coding sequence is TGTGCCAGCAGTAGACAGACAAACACTGAAGCTTTCTTT. Its translation is CASSRQTNTEAFF.

This chain joins TRBV7-2 and TRBJ1-1, with TRBD1 matching 7 bases. This CDR3 spans 14 amino acids. The germline gives CDR1 SGHTA, CDR2 FQGNSA. Trimming removed 5 bases from V and 6 bases from J; junction bases left unmatched: 9. CDR3: CASSGGTVVPEAFF. CDR3 sequence (DNA): TGTGCCAGCAGCGGAGGGACAGTCGTTCCTGAAGCTTTCTTT.

This clone has more than one count but fewer than ten. The chain links TRBV6-5 to TRBJ2-7, with TRBD1 matching 9 bases. Germline loops: CDR1 MNHEY, CDR2 SVGAGI. The CDR3 covers 14 residues. Trimming at V came to 6 bases and at J to 1 base, leaving 4 bases not matched to a gene. The CDR3 is CASSPGQGSYEQYF. CDR3 nucleotides: TGTGCCAGCAGCCCGGGACAGGGATCCTACGAGCAGTACTTC.

J is TRBJ1-2 and V is TRBV6-2 or TRBV6-3; D is unclear. The CDR3 is 15 residues long. Germline-derived CDR1 and CDR2 are MNHEY and SVGEGT. V dropped 0 bases and J dropped 13 bases, with 21 bases sitting between them. CDR3 region: CASSYSRVTPTRATF. Written as DNA, the CDR3 is TGTGCCAGCAGTTACTCGAGGGTGACCCCAACTCGAGCCACCTTC.

The chain carries TRBV19 and TRBJ1-4; 7 bases match TRBD1. The CDR3 loop spans 14 amino acids. V was pared by 6 bases and J by 10 bases, with 11 bases of the junction left unmatched. Germline CDR1 reads LNHDA; CDR2 reads SQIVND (reference sequence). The CDR3 sequence: CASRSGQLNVKLFF. For the CDR3, the DNA is TGTGCCAGTAGGTCGGGACAGCTTAACGTAAAACTGTTTTTT.

The chain uses TRBV7-3 and TRBJ2-7, with D possibly matching TRBD1 (6 bases). The germline CDR1 and CDR2 sequences are SGHTA and FQGTGA. The ends were cut back, 2 bases at V and 2 bases at J, with 13 bases in the middle. The length of the CDR3 is 15 residues. The CDR3 sequence is CASSLDSNRAYEQYF. DNA of the CDR3: TGTGCCAGCAGCTTAGATTCAAACAGGGCCTACGAGCAGTACTTC. Looking up the rest from reference TRBV7-3 and TRBJ2-7 gives the full variable domain: GAGVSQTPSNKVTEKGKYVELRCDPISGHTALYWYRQSLGQGPEFLIYFQGTGAADDSGLPNDRFFAVRPEGSVSTLKIQRTERGDSAVYLCASSLDSNRAYEQYFGPGTRLTVT.

The J gene is TRBJ1-5, the V gene TRBV7-9, with D unresolved. Trimming removed 5 bases at V and 3 bases at J, with 8 bases between. Germline V lookup: CDR1 SEHNR, CDR2 FQNEAQ (reference sequence). This CDR3 has 13 residues. The CDR3 DNA is TGTGCCAGCAGCCAGAGGGACAATCAGCCCCAGCATTTT. Amino acids: CASSQRDNQPQHF.

The V and J genes are TRBV7-2 and TRBJ1-5, with a tentative D call TRBD1 (5 bases). V lost 6 bases and J 2 bases, leaving 11 bases between the germline ends. Germline loops: CDR1 SGHTA, CDR2 FQGNSA. This CDR3 has 14 residues. CDR3 sequence reads: CASRVGGGNQPQHF. DNA of the CDR3: TGTGCCAGCAGGGTCGGGGGGGGCAATCAGCCCCAGCATTTT.